This T cell receptor (beta chain) stems from a study of T cell responses to AZD1222 COVID-19 vaccine (dated by TCRdb to the early 2020s). For context, the study as a whole: TCR sequencing covered over 230 trial participants: 207 given two doses of AZD1222 and 26 given two doses of MenACWY control vaccine. Trial participants were enrolled by age into subgroups of 18-55, 56-69 and 70-plus years, and approximately 150, 30 and 60 TCR-sequenced participants, respectively, were included in these subgroups. What the work shows at the level of the full study, not this receptor alone: The whole spike protein was spanned by vaccine-associated CD4 TCRs, and dominant responses were seen in regions 160-218 and 743-854. Nearly half of unique spike-specific TCRs reportedly recognized epitopes outside regions mutated in the B.1.351 and B.1.1.7 variants. Only 5 to 7 AZD1222 recipients were SARS-CoV-2 seropositive at baseline, limiting conclusions about previously exposed vaccinees. Most participants were white British and females outnumbered males, and the authors suggested that clonal diversity may have been underestimated. In the small 56-69-year group, the increase in depth fell short of significance, most likely because of low power. Spike-specific TCR breadth and depth rose significantly after two AZD1222 doses compared with day 0 and with MenACWY recipients. Because no day 14 peak-response samples were available, the repertoires could be characterized only after the peak T cell response.

The CDR3 has 15 amino acids, counting the end cysteine and phenylalanine. Only the CDR3 part of the read is kept: 45 bases, read in frame from the first base. Deletion took 5 bases off V and 0 bases off J, with a span of 11 bases between the germline ends. The meaning of the sample's time point label: baseline before first vaccination. This specimen's treatment or condition label, per the study, means: meningococcal conjugate vaccine given as trial control. Vaccinee samples came from UK trials COV001 and COV002, including a single-blind randomized controlled phase 2/3 trial of AZD1222 (ChAdOx1 nCoV-19) in healthy adults. For TCRbeta chain sequencing, PBMC samples were collected from trial participants at day 0 and at day 28 after the second dose. The CDR3 regions of human TCRbeta chains were analyzed by immunosequencing. From the authors' description of their analysis: Repertoire TCRs were checked for matches against a reference library of SARS-CoV-2-specific TCRs that had been generated using the MIRA antigen-specificity platform. Breadth was defined as the fraction of unique TCRs that were SARS-CoV-2-associated. Depth was defined as the fraction of total T cells that were SARS-CoV-2-associated. Using the MIRA data, each spike-specific TCR was mapped to the spike region that the TCR reacts to and placed in a CD4 or CD8 class. Log10-transformed breadth and depth values were compared by one-way ANOVA with Sidak's multiple comparisons tests. The immuneACCESS repertoire file appears here via TCRdb, limited to in-frame rearrangements. These files lack a portion of the clones; in checked studies, under half of the deficit traces to unresolved V genes, and the cause of the others is not known. V, J and clone size are those of that table, while D and trimming were read from the DNA. The sample table shows more than 140,000 clones, and about 91% are seen once. The top ten clonotypes cover 3% to 4% of the sample.

About this clone itself: This receptor's antigen is unknown. Base qualities were left out, and no much larger clone turns up one base away.

The source material was peripheral blood, sampled on day 0 of MenACWY control vaccination. The clonotype originates from an adult in good health. The sequence links TRBV23-1 to TRBJ1-5; a tentative D match to TRBD1 spans 5 bases. TRBV23-1 is identified as an open reading frame with a role that is uncertain. The bases read TGCGCCAGCAGTAAGACAGAATATAGCAATCAGCCCCAGCATTTT. This gives the protein CASSKTEYSNQPQHF.